This T cell receptor beta chain was obtained from a study of cytomegalovirus exposure and HLA in healthy donors. This clone was recorded once. Its antigen is still unknown. Study-wide results and limits: Cytomegalovirus status was reportedly diagnosed by the classifier with high specificity and sensitivity. The study put 150 to 200 TCR beta chains on its list as cytomegalovirus-associated. It was confirmed in vitro that three of the CMV-associated chains were specific for CMV antigens.

Data came from immunoSEQ multiplex PCR; TCRdb stores just in-frame clones and leaves some out. Seen here are roughly 200,000 clones, roughly 86% observed once, and the top ten hold 6.5% to 7.5%. CDR3 size: 14 residues. V was pared by 0 bases and J by 0 bases, with 6 bases between. The germline gives CDR1 SGHRS, CDR2 YFSETQ. The chain combines TRBV5-1 with TRBJ2-5, with D unresolved. The sample taken for sequencing was PBMCs. This receptor was obtained from a man aged 25 to 40 in good health and CMV-seropositive. The DNA for the CDR3 is TGCGCCAGCAGCTTGGGGACGAACCAAGAGACCCAGTACTTC. Translating gives CASSLGTNQETQYF.